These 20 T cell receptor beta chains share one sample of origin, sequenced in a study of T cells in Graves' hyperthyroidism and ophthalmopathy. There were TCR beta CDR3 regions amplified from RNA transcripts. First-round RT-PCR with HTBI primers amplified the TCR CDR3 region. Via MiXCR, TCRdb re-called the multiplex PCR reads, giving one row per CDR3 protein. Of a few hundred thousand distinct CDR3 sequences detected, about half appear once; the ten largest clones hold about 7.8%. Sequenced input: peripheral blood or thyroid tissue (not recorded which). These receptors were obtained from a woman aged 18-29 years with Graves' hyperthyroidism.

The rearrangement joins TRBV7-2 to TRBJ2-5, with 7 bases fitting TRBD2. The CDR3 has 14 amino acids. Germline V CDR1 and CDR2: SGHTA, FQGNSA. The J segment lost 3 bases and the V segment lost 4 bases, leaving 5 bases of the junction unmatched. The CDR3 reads CASSSRGREETQYF. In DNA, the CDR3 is TGTGCCAGCAGCTCCCGAGGGAGGGAAGAGACCCAGTACTTC. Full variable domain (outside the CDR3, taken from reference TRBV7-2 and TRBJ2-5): GAGVSQSPSNKVTEKGKDVELRCDPISGHTALYWYRQSLGQGLEFLIYFQGNSAPDKSGLPSDRFSAERTGGSVSTLTIQRTQQEDSAVYLCASSSRGREETQYFGPGTRLLVL.

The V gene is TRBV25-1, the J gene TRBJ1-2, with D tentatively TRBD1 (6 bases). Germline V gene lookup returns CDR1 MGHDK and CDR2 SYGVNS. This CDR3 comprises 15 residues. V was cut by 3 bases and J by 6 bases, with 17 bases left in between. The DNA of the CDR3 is TGTGCCAGCAGTGATGAGCCGGGGGGCTTCGATGGCTACACCTTC. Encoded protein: CASSDEPGGFDGYTF.

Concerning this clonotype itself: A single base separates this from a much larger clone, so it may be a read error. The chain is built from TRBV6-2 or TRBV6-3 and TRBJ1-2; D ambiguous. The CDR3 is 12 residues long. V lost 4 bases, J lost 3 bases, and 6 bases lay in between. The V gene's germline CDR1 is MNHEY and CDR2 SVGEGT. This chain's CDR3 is CASSSTYYGYTF. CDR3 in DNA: TGTGCCAGCAGTTCCACTTACTATGGCTACACCTTC.

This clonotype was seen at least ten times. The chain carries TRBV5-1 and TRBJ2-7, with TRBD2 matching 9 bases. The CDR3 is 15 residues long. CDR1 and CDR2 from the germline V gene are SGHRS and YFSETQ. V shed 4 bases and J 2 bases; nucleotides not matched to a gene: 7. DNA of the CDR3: TGCGCCAGCAGCCCCGACCCTAGCGGGACCTACGAGCAGTACTTC. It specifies CASSPDPSGTYEQYF.

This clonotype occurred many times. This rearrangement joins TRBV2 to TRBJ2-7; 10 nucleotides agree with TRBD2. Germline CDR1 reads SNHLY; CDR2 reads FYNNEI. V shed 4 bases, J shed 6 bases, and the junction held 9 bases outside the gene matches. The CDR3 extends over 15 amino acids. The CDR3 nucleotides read TGTGCCAGCAGTGGGATTAGCGGGAGGTTATCCGAGCAGTACTTC. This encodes CASSGISGRLSEQYF.

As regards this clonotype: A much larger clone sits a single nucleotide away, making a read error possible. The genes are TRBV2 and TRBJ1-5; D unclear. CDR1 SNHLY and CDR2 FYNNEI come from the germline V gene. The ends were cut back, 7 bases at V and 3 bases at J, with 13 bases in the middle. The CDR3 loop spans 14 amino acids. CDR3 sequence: CASTKEGDNQPQHF. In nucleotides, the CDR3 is TGTGCCAGCACAAAGGAAGGTGACAATCAGCCCCAGCATTTT.

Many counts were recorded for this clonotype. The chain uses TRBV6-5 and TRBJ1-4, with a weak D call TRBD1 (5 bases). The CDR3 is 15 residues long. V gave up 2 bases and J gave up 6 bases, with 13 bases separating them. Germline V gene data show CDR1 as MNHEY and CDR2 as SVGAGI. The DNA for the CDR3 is TGTGCCAGCAGTTACCAATTCCTCAGGGATGAAAAACTGTTTTTT. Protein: CASSYQFLRDEKLFF.

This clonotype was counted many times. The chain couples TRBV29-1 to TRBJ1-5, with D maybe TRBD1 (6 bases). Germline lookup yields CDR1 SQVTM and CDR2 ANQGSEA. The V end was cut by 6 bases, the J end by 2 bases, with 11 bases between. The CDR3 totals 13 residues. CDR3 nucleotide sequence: TGCAGCGTCTCTCAGGGGCGCAATCAGCCCCAGCATTTT. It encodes CSVSQGRNQPQHF.

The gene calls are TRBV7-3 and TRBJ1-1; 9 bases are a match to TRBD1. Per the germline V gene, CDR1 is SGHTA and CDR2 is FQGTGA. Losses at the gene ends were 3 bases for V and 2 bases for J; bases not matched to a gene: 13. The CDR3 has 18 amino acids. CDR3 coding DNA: TGTGCCAGCAGCTTCGACAGGGGGATTCCATTGGGCAACACTGAAGCTTTCTTT. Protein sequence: CASSFDRGIPLGNTEAFF.

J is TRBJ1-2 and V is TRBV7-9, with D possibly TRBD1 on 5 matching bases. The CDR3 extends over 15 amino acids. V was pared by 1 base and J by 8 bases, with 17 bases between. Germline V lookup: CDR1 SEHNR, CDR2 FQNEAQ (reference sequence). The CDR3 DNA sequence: TGTGCCAGCAGCTTAGGCGCCCTAGGGGCGAGAGGCTACACCTTC. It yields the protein CASSLGALGARGYTF.

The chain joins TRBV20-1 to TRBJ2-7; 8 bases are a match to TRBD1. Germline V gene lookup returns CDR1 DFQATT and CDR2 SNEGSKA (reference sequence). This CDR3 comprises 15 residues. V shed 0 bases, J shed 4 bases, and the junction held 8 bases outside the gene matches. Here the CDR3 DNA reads TGCAGTGCTAGAGATCCGGCCAGGGGGCCTTACGAGCAGTACTTC. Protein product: CSARDPARGPYEQYF.

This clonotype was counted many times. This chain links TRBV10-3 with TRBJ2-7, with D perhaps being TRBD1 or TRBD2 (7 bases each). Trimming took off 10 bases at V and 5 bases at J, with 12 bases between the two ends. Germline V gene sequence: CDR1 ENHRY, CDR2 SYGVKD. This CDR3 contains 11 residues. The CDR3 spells CATGGGHEQYF. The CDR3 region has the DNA TGTGCCACAGGGGGGGGCCACGAGCAGTACTTC.

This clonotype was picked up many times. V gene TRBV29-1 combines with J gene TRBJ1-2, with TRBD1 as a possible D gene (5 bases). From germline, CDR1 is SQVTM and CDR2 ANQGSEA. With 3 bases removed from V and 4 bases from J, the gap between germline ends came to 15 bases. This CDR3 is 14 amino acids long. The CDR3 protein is CSVDGQGSSYGYTF. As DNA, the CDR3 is TGCAGCGTTGATGGGCAGGGCAGTAGCTATGGCTACACCTTC.

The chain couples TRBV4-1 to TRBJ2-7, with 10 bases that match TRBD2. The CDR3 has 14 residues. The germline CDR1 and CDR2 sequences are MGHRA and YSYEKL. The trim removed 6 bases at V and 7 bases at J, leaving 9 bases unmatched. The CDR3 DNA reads TGCGCCAGCAGTTACATGACTAGCGGGCATGAGCAGTACTTC. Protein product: CASSYMTSGHEQYF.

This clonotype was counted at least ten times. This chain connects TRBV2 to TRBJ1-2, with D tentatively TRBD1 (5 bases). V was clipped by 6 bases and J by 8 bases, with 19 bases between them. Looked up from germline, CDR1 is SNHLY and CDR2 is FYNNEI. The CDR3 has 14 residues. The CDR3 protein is CASSDGLRAEGYTF. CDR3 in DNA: TGTGCCAGCAGCGACGGCCTCAGGGCGGAAGGCTACACCTTC.

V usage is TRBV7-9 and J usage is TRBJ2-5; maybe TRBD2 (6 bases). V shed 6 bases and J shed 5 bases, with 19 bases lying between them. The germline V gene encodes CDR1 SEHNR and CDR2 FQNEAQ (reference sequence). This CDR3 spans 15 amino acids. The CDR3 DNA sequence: TGTGCCAGCAGTCCTCCTTGGGGGGACGGGGAGACCCAGTACTTC. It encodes CASSPPWGDGETQYF. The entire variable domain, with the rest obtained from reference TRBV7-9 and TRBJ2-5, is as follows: DTGVSQNPRHKITKRGQNVTFRCDPISEHNRLYWYRQTLGQGPEFLTYFQNEAQLEKSRLLSDRFSAERPKGSFSTLEIQRTEQGDSAMYLCASSPPWGDGETQYFGPGTRLLVL.

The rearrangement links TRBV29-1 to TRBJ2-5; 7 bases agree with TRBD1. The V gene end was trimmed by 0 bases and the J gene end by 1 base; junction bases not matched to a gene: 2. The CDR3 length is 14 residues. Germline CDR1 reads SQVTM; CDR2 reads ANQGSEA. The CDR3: CSVEDPGGQETQYF. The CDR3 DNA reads TGCAGCGTTGAAGATCCAGGGGGCCAAGAGACCCAGTACTTC. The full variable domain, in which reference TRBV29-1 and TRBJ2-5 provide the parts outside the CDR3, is SAVISQKPSRDICQRGTSLTIQCQVDSQVTMMFWYRQQPGQSLTLIATANQGSEATYESGFVIDKFPISRPNLTFSTLTVSNMSPEDSSIYLCSVEDPGGQETQYFGPGTRLLVL.

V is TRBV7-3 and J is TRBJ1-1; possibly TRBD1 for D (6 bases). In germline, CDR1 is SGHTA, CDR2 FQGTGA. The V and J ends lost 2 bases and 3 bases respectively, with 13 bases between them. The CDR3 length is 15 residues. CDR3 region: CASSLYWGLDTEAFF. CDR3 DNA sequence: TGTGCCAGCAGCTTATACTGGGGGCTGGACACTGAAGCTTTCTTT.

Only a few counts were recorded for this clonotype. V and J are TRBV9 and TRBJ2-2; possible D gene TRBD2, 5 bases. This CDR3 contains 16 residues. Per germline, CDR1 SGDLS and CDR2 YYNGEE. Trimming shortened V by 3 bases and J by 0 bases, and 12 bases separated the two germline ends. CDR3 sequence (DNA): TGTGCCAGCAGCGGAGAGCGGAGAGCGAACACCGGGGAGCTGTTTTTT. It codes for CASSGERRANTGELFF.

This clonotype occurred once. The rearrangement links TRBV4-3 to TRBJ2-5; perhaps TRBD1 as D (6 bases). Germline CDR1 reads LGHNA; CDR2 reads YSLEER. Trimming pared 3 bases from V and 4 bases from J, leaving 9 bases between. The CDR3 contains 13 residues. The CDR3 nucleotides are TGCGCCAGCAGCCATATGGGGGCAGAGACCCAGTACTTC. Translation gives CASSHMGAETQYF.